Below are 4 T cell receptor beta chains sequenced from a single sample in a study of T cell clonotyping in hematopoietic cell transplantation. Measured with immunoSEQ multiplex PCR; TCRdb has only the in-frame clones, and not every one. The sample shows 17,000 or so clones, around 90% of them seen only once. What was sequenced was peripheral blood mononuclear cells. Source of these receptors: a man between 40 and 49 years old in good health. Some clones in this sample may be carry-over from other donors' samples.

The chain recombines TRBV4-1 with TRBJ2-7; D remains unclear. Germline V gene sequence: CDR1 MGHRA, CDR2 YSYEKL. The CDR3 is 14 amino acids. The V end lost 4 bases, the J end lost 3 bases, and 13 bases lay between the germline ends. CDR3 sequence (DNA): TGCGCCAGCAGCCCCCAACGGGCCGGCTACGAGCAGTACTTC. It encodes CASSPQRAGYEQYF.

The rearrangement links TRBV2 to TRBJ2-5; TRBD2 is a possible D gene (6 bases). Trimming took off 6 bases at V and 0 bases at J, with 14 bases between the two ends. CDR1 is SNHLY and CDR2 is FYNNEI in the germline V gene. The CDR3 runs to 15 residues. In DNA, the CDR3 is TGTGCCAGCAGGTCCCGCGGGGCATACCAAGAGACCCAGTACTTC. Translated, it gives CASRSRGAYQETQYF.

This chain links TRBV7-9 with TRBJ1-1; D remains ambiguous. The ends were cut back, 2 bases at V and 0 bases at J, with 10 bases in the middle. Germline lookup yields CDR1 SEHNR and CDR2 FQNEAQ (reference sequence). The CDR3 has 15 residues. In DNA form, the CDR3 reads TGTGCCAGCAGCTTAATGGCGGGGATGAACACTGAAGCTTTCTTT. Protein: CASSLMAGMNTEAFF.

This clone was counted once. The rearrangement uses TRBV27 and TRBJ1-2, with D maybe TRBD1 (5 bases). Germline-derived CDR1 and CDR2 are MNHEY and SMNVEV (reference sequence). The CDR3 is made up of 18 amino acids. V lost 6 bases, J lost 3 bases, and 26 bases lay in between. The CDR3 sequence is CASSRDPRREGYDYGYTF. CDR3 bases: TGTGCCAGCAGCCGTGACCCCCGACGTGAGGGGTACGACTATGGCTACACCTTC.